Presented here are 8 T cell receptor beta chains from one specimen sequenced in a study of cytomegalovirus exposure and HLA in healthy donors. The PCR used 60 Vbeta and 13 Jbeta primers. The assay was immunoSEQ multiplex PCR, and TCRdb's table has in-frame clones only and misses some. Of 140,000 to 150,000 clones detected, over 60% appear once; the ten largest clones hold less than 2%. The sample comprised PBMCs. The receptors were sampled from a young woman in good health and CMV-seronegative.

V is TRBV11-2 and J is TRBJ1-1, with 10 nucleotides matching TRBD1. V was clipped by 4 bases and J by 6 bases; unmatched bases: 5. The CDR3 contains 14 residues. Germline V lookup: CDR1 SGHAT, CDR2 FQNNGV. CDR3 in amino acids: CASSSEGTGAEAFF. CDR3 coding DNA: TGTGCCAGCAGCTCAGAGGGGACAGGGGCTGAAGCTTTCTTT.

This clone was counted once. The chain employs TRBV9 and TRBJ1-3, with D possibly being TRBD1 (6 bases). Germline CDR1 SGDLS, CDR2 YYNGEE. V was clipped by 0 bases and J by 3 bases, with 13 bases between them. The CDR3 sequence is 16 residues long. As DNA, the CDR3 is TGTGCCAGCAGCGTAGGGTCGGGGGGCTTTGGAAACACCATATATTTT. It codes for CASSVGSGGFGNTIYF.

The V call is TRBV5-1, the J call TRBJ1-1; no firm D call. The CDR3 runs to 14 residues. CDR1 is SGHRS, CDR2 YFSETQ, per germline. V was trimmed by 8 bases and J by 1 base, leaving 15 bases between them. The CDR3 protein is CASCLRDQNTEAFF. CDR3 nucleotide sequence: TGCGCCAGTTGCCTCCGGGATCAGAACACTGAAGCTTTCTTT.

The J gene is TRBJ1-5, the V gene TRBV6-5; 8 bases are shared with TRBD1. V lost 6 bases and J lost 2; bases outside the gene matches: 3. This CDR3 spans 14 amino acids. Germline values: CDR1 MNHEY, CDR2 SVGAGI. In DNA form, the CDR3 reads TGTGCCAGCAGACAGACAGGGGGCAATCAGCCCCAGCATTTT. Amino acid sequence: CASRQTGGNQPQHF.

The chain recombines TRBV5-4 with TRBJ2-5; 10 bases map to TRBD1. The CDR3 sequence is 14 residues long. CDR1 and CDR2 (germline): SGHNT, YYREEE (reference sequence). V dropped 4 bases and J dropped 5; count of bases not matched to a gene: 5. Written as DNA, the CDR3 is TGTGCCAGCAGCAGACAGGGGGCCGGGGAGACCCAGTACTTC. Translation gives CASSRQGAGETQYF. Full variable domain (rest looked up from reference TRBV5-4 and TRBJ2-5): ETGVTQSPTHLIKTRGQQVTLRCSSQSGHNTVSWYQQALGQGPQFIFQYYREEENGRGNFPPRFSGLQFPNYSSELNVNALELDDSALYLCASSRQGAGETQYFGPGTRLLVL.

This clone was counted between two and nine times. The chain recombines TRBV9 with TRBJ1-4; 12 bases are shared with TRBD1. Germline V gene lookup returns CDR1 SGDLS and CDR2 YYNGEE. Trimming took 3 bases from V and 3 from J; bases not matched to a gene: 9. The CDR3 contains 18 residues. The chain's CDR3 is CASSASGDRGLANEKLFF. CDR3 in DNA: TGTGCCAGCAGCGCCTCCGGGGACAGGGGGCTCGCTAATGAAAAACTGTTTTTT.

This rearrangement joins TRBV7-6 to TRBJ1-4, with D tentatively TRBD1 (5 bases). This CDR3 is built from 14 residues. Germline assignment: CDR1 SGHVS and CDR2 FNYEAQ. V lost 2 bases, J lost 10 bases, and 14 bases lay in between. This chain's CDR3 is CASSLSGGFGKLFF. In DNA, the CDR3 is TGTGCCAGCAGCTTATCGGGGGGATTTGGAAAACTGTTTTTT. The whole variable domain, filled in from reference TRBV7-6 and TRBJ1-4, reads GAGVSQSPRYKVTKRGQDVALRCDPISGHVSLYWYRQALGQGPEFLTYFNYEAQQDKSGLPNDRFSAERPEGSISTLTIQRTEQRDSAMYRCASSLSGGFGKLFFGSGTQLSVL.

The chain couples TRBV5-6 to TRBJ2-5, with 7 positions matching TRBD1. Germline V CDR1 and CDR2: SGHDT, YYEEEE. The V segment lost 0 bases and the J segment 0 bases; nucleotides outside the gene matches: 5. CDR3 length: 16 amino acids. Written as DNA, the CDR3 is TGTGCCAGCAGCTTGGTTATACAGGGGTACCAAGAGACCCAGTACTTC. It codes for CASSLVIQGYQETQYF.